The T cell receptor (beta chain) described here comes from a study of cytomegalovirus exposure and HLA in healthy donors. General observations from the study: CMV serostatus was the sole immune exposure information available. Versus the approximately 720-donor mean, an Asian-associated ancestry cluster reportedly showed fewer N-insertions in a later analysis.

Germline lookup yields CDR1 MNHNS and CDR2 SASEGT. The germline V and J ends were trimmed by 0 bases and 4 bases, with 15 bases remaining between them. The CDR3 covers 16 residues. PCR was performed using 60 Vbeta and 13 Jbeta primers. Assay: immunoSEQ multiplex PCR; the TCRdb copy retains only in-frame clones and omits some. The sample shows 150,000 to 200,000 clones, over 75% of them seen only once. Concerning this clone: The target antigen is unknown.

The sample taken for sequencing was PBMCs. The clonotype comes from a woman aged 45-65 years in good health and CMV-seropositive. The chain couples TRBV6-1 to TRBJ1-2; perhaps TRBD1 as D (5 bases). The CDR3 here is CASSEALRGDTYGYTF. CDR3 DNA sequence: TGTGCCAGCAGTGAAGCGCTTCGGGGGGATACCTATGGCTACACCTTC.